This record looks at one T cell receptor beta chain sequence and its context. Its antigen has not been determined. No much larger clone is present one base from it, and per-base qualities are unavailable. The library was prepared using PCR. For sequencing, a NextSeq 500 was employed. TCRdb handled the public reads itself, with Q25 trimming in fastp and clone calling in MiXCR, and kept productive beta chains. Identical CDR3 proteins give one entry, which carries the most common genes and DNA. The sample records about 8,200 distinct CDR3 sequences, roughly 41% of which are singletons. In total, the top ten clones hold 14% to 15% of the sample. This record belongs to a study of immune characterization of retroperitoneal liposarcoma (dated by TCRdb to the late 2010s). This TCR was sampled from a male donor with retroperitoneal liposarcoma. The source material was tumor tissue.

CDR3 reads: CASSSPQGQLAGYNEQFF. The DNA sequence follows: TGTGCCAGCAGTTCGCCACAGGGTCAGCTAGCGGGATACAATGAGCAGTTCTTC. This chain joins TRBV27 to TRBJ2-1, with 9 bases in between that match TRBD2. From a lookup of the germline V gene (reference sequence), CDR1 and CDR2 are MNHEY and SMNVEV. The CDR3, from cysteine to phenylalanine, totals 18 residues. The entry retains the CDR3 DNA only, 54 bases that are in frame from base 1. After removal of 4 bases from V and 4 bases from J, the junction retains 14 bases not matched to a gene.